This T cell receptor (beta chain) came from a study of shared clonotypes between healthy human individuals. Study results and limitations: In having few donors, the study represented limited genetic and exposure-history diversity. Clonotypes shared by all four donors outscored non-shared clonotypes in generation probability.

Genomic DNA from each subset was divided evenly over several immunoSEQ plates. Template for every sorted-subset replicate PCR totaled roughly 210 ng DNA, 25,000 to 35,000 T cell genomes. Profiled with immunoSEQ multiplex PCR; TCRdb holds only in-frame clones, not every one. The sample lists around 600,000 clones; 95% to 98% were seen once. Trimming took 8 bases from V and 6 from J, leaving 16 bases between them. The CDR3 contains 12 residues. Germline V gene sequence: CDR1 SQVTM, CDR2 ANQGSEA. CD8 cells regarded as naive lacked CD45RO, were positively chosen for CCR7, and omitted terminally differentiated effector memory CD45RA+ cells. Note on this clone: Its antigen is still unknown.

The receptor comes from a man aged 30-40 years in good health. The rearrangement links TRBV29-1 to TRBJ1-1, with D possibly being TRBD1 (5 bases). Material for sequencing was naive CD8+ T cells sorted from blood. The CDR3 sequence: CSPGRVNAEAFF. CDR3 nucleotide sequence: TGCAGCCCAGGCAGGGTAAACGCTGAAGCTTTCTTT.